This T cell receptor (beta chain) was recorded in a study of blood T cell repertoires in COVID-19. Study-level background: Donors in the United States, Italy and Spain gave samples during acute or convalescent COVID-19. Sources were T cells, B-cell-depleted T cells, or PBMCs; the material itself was cDNA or gDNA.

The V and J ends lost 4 bases and 8 bases, in that order; junction bases with no gene match: 13. The germline V gene encodes CDR1 SGHNT and CDR2 YYREEE (reference sequence). This CDR3 region has 15 residues. Per the original methods: Reference gene primer amplification yielded estimated nucleated cell counts. Repertoires were generated with immunoSEQ multiplex PCR, while TCRdb's copy carries only in-frame clones and drops some. That table furnishes V, J and clone size, whereas the DNA furnished D and trimming. The sample gives roughly 76,000 clones, around 87% of which show up once; about 11% is in the top ten.

The sequencing sample was made of peripheral blood. The receptor comes from a woman younger than 30 with acute or convalescent COVID-19. The V gene is TRBV5-4, the J gene TRBJ1-2, with 8 bases identical to TRBD1. The CDR3 DNA reads as TGTGCCAGCAGCGGAACAGACAGGGGAACGGGGGGCTACACCTTC. It translates to CASSGTDRGTGGYTF.